This TCR beta chain was identified in a study of cytomegalovirus exposure and HLA in healthy donors. Whole-study results and caveats: Rare TCR sequences predominated, though certain public TCRs were found in many donors.

The PCR employed 60 Vbeta primers together with 13 Jbeta primers. Per the study methods: Tens of millions of unique TCR beta chains, roughly 11 million of them shared, were counted by a later analysis. Only in-frame clones appear in the TCRdb table, and some are missing; sequencing was by immunoSEQ multiplex PCR. V and J calls and clone size are as listed in that table; D and trimming were resolved from the DNA. The sample table sets out 45,000 to 60,000 clones. As regards this clone: Its cognate antigen is unknown.

J lost 2 bases, V lost 2 bases, and 9 bases had no gene match. Germline CDR1 is MDHEN and CDR2 is SYDVKM. The CDR3 consists of 17 residues. This sequence joins TRBV28 and TRBJ1-5; 7 nucleotides match TRBD1. This receptor was taken from a woman aged 40-49 years in good health and CMV-seronegative. Sequencing was done on a sample of PBMCs. The CDR3 DNA sequence: TGTGCCAGCAGTTTACGAAGAGGCAGGGGGGGCAATCAGCCCCAGCATTTT. This encodes CASSLRRGRGGNQPQHF.